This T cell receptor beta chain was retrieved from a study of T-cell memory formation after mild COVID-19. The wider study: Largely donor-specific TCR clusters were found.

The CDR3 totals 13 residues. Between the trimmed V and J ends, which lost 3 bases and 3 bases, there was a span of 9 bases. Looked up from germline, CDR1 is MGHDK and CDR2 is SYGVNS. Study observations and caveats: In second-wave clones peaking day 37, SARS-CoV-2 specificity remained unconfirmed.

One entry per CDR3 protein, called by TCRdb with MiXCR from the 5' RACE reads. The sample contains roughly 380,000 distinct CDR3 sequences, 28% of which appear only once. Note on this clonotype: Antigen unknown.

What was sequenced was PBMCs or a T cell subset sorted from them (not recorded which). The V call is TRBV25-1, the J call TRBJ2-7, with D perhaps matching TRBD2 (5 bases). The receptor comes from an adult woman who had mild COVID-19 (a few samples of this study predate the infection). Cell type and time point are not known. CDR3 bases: TGTGCCAGCAGTGAGCGGGCCAGCTACGAGCAGTACTTC. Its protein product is CASSERASYEQYF.